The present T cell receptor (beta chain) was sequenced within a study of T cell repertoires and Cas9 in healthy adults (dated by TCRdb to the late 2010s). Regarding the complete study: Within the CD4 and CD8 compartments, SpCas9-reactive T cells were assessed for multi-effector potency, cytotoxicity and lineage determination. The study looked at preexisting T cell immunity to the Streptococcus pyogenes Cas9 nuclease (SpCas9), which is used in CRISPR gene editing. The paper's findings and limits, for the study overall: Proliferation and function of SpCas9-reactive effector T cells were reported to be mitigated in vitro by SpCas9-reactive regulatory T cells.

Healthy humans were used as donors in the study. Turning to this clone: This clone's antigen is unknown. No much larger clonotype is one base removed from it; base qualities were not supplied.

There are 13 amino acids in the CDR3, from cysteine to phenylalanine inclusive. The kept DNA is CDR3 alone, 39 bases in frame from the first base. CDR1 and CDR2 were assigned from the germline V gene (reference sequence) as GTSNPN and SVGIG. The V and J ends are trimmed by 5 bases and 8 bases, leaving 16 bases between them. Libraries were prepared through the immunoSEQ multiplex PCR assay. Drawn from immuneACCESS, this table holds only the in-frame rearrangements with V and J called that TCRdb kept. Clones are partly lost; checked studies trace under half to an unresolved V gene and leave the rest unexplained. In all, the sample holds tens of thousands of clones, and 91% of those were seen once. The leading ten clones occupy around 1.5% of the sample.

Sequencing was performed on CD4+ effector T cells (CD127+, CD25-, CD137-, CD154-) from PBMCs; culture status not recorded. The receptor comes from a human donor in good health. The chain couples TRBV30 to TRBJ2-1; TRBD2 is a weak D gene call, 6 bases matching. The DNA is TGTGCCTGGTGGGGACTGCCTGGTCATGAGCAGTTCTTC. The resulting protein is CAWWGLPGHEQFF.